This TCR beta chain was captured by sequencing in a study of T cell responses to AZD1222 COVID-19 vaccine. Overall study: It was second doses at about 4 or about 12 weeks that were pooled.

The CDR3 is 14 residues long. Germline CDR1 and CDR2: SNHLY and FYNNEI. Deletions cut 6 bases from V and 2 bases from J, with 11 bases between. Assay used: immunoSEQ multiplex PCR; TCRdb lists only in-frame clones, some missing. Among 95,000 to 150,000 clones, roughly nine tenths were seen once, and the ten largest hold more than 4.5%. The chain is built from TRBV2 and TRBJ1-5, with TRBD1 as a possible D gene (5 bases). The sequence was collected from an adult in good health. The sample was peripheral blood, taken on day 0 of AZD1222 vaccination. CDR3 loop: CASRGTGGNQPQHF. CDR3 nucleotides: TGTGCCAGCAGGGGGACTGGGGGCAATCAGCCCCAGCATTTT. The variable domain in full, with the rest retrieved from reference TRBV2 and TRBJ1-5, is EPEVTQTPSHQVTQMGQEVILRCVPISNHLYFYWYRQILGQKVEFLVSFYNNEISEKSEIFDDQFSVERPDGSNFTLKIRSTKLEDSAMYFCASRGTGGNQPQHFGDGTRLSIL.